These 7 T cell receptor beta chains were all obtained from the same sample, sequenced in a study of cytomegalovirus exposure and HLA in healthy donors. In the PCR, 60 Vbeta and 13 Jbeta primers were used. Sequenced by immunoSEQ multiplex PCR; TCRdb stores in-frame clones only, minus some. The sample consists of 140,000 to 150,000 clones, 78% of them appearing once. Sequencing was done on a sample of PBMCs. The receptors come from a man aged 40-50 years in good health and CMV-seropositive.

This clone was seen more than once but under ten times. V usage is TRBV19 and J usage is TRBJ1-4; D perhaps matches TRBD1 (6 bases). The CDR3 consists of 15 residues. Germline V gene data show CDR1 as LNHDA and CDR2 as SQIVND (reference sequence). The V end lost 5 bases, the J end lost 7 bases, and 17 bases lay between the germline ends. The CDR3 nucleotides read TGTGCCAGTAGTCCGATGGACAGCCGCGTTGAAAAACTGTTTTTT. It is translated as CASSPMDSRVEKLFF.

The CDR3 DNA follows: TGTGCCAGCAGCGTAGAAGGGGAGCGGGGCCTCTCTGGAAACACCATATATTTT. This encodes CASSVEGERGLSGNTIYF. This chain links TRBV9 with TRBJ1-3, with D possibly being TRBD1 (5 bases). Germline V gene lookup returns CDR1 SGDLS and CDR2 YYNGEE. There are 18 residues in the CDR3. Deletions cut 0 bases from V and 0 bases from J, with 16 bases between.

There are a few counts of this clone. V gene TRBV5-1 combines with J gene TRBJ1-1, with a tentative D call TRBD1 (6 bases). The CDR3 is 14 amino acids. V was clipped by 7 bases and J by 3 bases, with 16 bases between them. CDR1 is SGHRS, CDR2 YFSETQ, per germline. The CDR3 here is CASSDGGRDTEAFF. CDR3 bases: TGCGCCAGCTCTGACGGGGGGCGGGACACTGAAGCTTTCTTT.

The chain couples TRBV19 to TRBJ2-2; maybe TRBD2 (5 bases). V lost 4 bases to trimming and J lost 4 bases, with 10 bases between them. The CDR3 contains 14 residues. Germline V gene sequence: CDR1 LNHDA, CDR2 SQIVND (reference sequence). The CDR3 region is CASSTHTSTGELFF. CDR3 DNA: TGTGCCAGTAGTACGCACACTAGCACCGGGGAGCTGTTTTTT.

The genes are TRBV5-1 and TRBJ1-1; 7 bases are a match to TRBD1. Per the germline V gene, CDR1 is SGHRS and CDR2 is YFSETQ. J was trimmed by 0 bases and V by 4 bases; bases with no gene match: 3. CDR3 length: 14 residues. DNA for the CDR3: TGCGCCAGCAGCGGACAGGTCATGAACACTGAAGCTTTCTTT. Translated: CASSGQVMNTEAFF.

The gene calls are TRBV5-5 and TRBJ2-1, with 10 positions matching TRBD1. V shed 0 bases, J shed 4 bases, and the junction held 4 bases outside the gene matches. There are 16 residues in the CDR3. Germline values: CDR1 SGHKS, CDR2 YYEKEE (reference sequence). The CDR3 reads CASSLAGTGVYNEQFF. The DNA for the CDR3 is TGTGCCAGCAGCTTGGCCGGGACAGGGGTATACAATGAGCAGTTCTTC.

This clone was recorded a few times. The chain joins TRBV19 to TRBJ2-7; possibly TRBD1 for D (6 bases). The germline V gene has CDR1 LNHDA and CDR2 SQIVND (reference sequence). CDR3 length equals 15 residues. Trimming took 0 bases from V and 2 from J, leaving 11 bases between them. The CDR3 loop is CASSIDHTGPYEQYF. CDR3 nucleotides: TGTGCCAGTAGTATAGATCACACAGGGCCCTACGAGCAGTACTTC.